The next 23 T cell receptor beta chains were all read from a single sample in a study of cytomegalovirus exposure and HLA in healthy donors. PCR was performed using 60 Vbeta and 13 Jbeta primers. Sequencing used immunoSEQ multiplex PCR; TCRdb keeps in-frame clones, though not all of them. Seen here are about 140,000 clones, around 81% observed once, and the top ten hold 2% to 3%. Sequencing was performed on PBMCs. Every receptor here comes from a man in his fifties or sixties in good health and CMV-seronegative.

The gene calls are TRBV6-4 and TRBJ2-2, with D perhaps TRBD1 (7 bases). The CDR3 runs to 13 residues. The germline V gene encodes CDR1 MRHNA and CDR2 SNTAGT. V lost 4 bases and J lost 9, with 12 bases in between. As DNA, the CDR3 is TGTGCCAGCAGTGGACAGGGACTGCGGGAGCTGTTTTTT. Protein sequence: CASSGQGLRELFF.

This chain uses TRBV30 with TRBJ2-5; D unresolved. Deletions cut 0 bases from V and 8 bases from J, with 13 bases between. Germline V gene sequence: CDR1 GTSNPN, CDR2 SVGIG (reference sequence). The CDR3 sequence is 13 residues long. CDR3 in amino acids: CAWSVWAESTQYF. CDR3 sequence (DNA): TGTGCCTGGAGTGTATGGGCCGAGAGCACCCAGTACTTC. Supplemented by reference TRBV30 and TRBJ2-5, the full variable domain reads SQTIHQWPATLVQPVGSPLSLECTVEGTSNPNLYWYRQAAGRGLQLLFYSVGIGQISSEVPQNLSASRPQDRQFILSSKKLLLSDSGFYLCAWSVWAESTQYFGPGTRLLVL.

The chain links TRBV30 to TRBJ2-5; D possibly corresponds to TRBD2 (5 bases). This CDR3 is 13 amino acids long. The V and J ends lost 0 bases and 10 bases respectively, with 15 bases between them. Germline CDR1 GTSNPN, CDR2 SVGIG (reference sequence). CDR3 sequence (DNA): TGTGCCTGGAGTGTGAGGGTATCCCCCCTCCAGTACTTC. Translation gives CAWSVRVSPLQYF. Using reference TRBV30 and TRBJ2-5 for the parts outside the CDR3, the full variable domain is SQTIHQWPATLVQPVGSPLSLECTVEGTSNPNLYWYRQAAGRGLQLLFYSVGIGQISSEVPQNLSASRPQDRQFILSSKKLLLSDSGFYLCAWSVRVSPLQYFGPGTRLLVL.

The V gene is TRBV6-6, the J gene TRBJ1-2, with D possibly matching TRBD1 (6 bases). The V end was cut by 6 bases, the J end by 5 bases, with 13 bases between. This CDR3 comprises 13 residues. Germline values: CDR1 MNHNY, CDR2 SVGAGI (reference sequence). The CDR3 region has the DNA TGTGCCAGCAGACAGGGCGGGGGTTATGGCTACACCTTC. It specifies CASRQGGGYGYTF.

The chain joins TRBV7-6 to TRBJ1-6; D is perhaps TRBD1 (5 bases). Germline CDR1 and CDR2: SGHVS and FNYEAQ. V gave up 8 bases and J gave up 10 bases, with 21 bases separating them. This CDR3 region has 15 residues. CDR3 region: CASAPGRTIGSPLHF. Written as DNA, the CDR3 is TGTGCCAGCGCCCCAGGACGGACAATTGGATCACCCCTCCACTTT.

The chain has TRBV14 and TRBJ1-2; 7 nucleotides line up with TRBD1. The germline V gene encodes CDR1 SGHDN and CDR2 FVKESK. V gave up 6 bases and J gave up 8 bases; unmatched junction bases: 12. The CDR3 totals 14 residues. The CDR3 nucleotides are TGTGCCAGCAGTCACCTAGGACAGGCCTGGGGCTACACCTTC. Protein: CASSHLGQAWGYTF.

The rearrangement links TRBV4-2 to TRBJ2-1, with 8 bases that match TRBD2. Losses at the gene ends were 0 bases for V and 7 bases for J; bases not matched to a gene: 5. CDR3 size: 15 residues. Per the germline V gene, CDR1 is LGHNA and CDR2 is YNFKEQ. This CDR3 reads CASSQDVSSGNEQFF. The CDR3 bases are TGTGCCAGCAGCCAAGATGTATCTAGCGGGAATGAGCAGTTCTTC.

The chain has TRBV11-3 and TRBJ2-3, with D possibly matching TRBD1 (5 bases). The CDR3 totals 16 residues. The V and J ends lost 7 bases and 2 bases respectively, with 19 bases between them. Per the germline V gene, CDR1 is SGHNT and CDR2 is YENEEA. The DNA of the CDR3 is TGTGCCAGCACCCTTAGACTCCAGGGTCCCACAGATACGCAGTATTTT. Residues: CASTLRLQGPTDTQYF.

The chain has TRBV27 and TRBJ1-2; perhaps TRBD1 as D (5 bases). Germline lookup yields CDR1 MNHEY and CDR2 SMNVEV (reference sequence). Trimming took 6 bases from V and 8 from J, leaving 16 bases between them. The CDR3 has 13 amino acids. CDR3 amino acids: CASSLFGGGGYTF. The DNA for the CDR3 is TGTGCCAGCAGCCTTTTCGGGGGTGGGGGCTACACCTTC.

The CDR3 sequence is CAWSLRVYEQYF. The CDR3 bases are TGTGCCTGGAGTTTGCGGGTTTACGAGCAGTACTTC. V gene TRBV30 combines with J gene TRBJ2-7, with D perhaps TRBD2 (5 bases). The CDR3 contains 12 residues. Germline V lookup: CDR1 GTSNPN, CDR2 SVGIG (reference sequence). V was shortened by 2 bases and J by 4 bases, with 9 bases between the two germline ends.

This clone was seen only once. V is TRBV7-8 and J is TRBJ1-1; TRBD1 is a possible D gene (6 bases). The germline V gene encodes CDR1 SGHVS and CDR2 FQNEAQ. The CDR3 spans 14 residues. Trimming shortened V by 3 bases and J by 8 bases, and 16 bases separated the two germline ends. The CDR3 nucleotides read TGTGCCAGCAGCTTGGACCGGTCACAGGGAGAAGCTTTCTTT. As protein: CASSLDRSQGEAFF.

This chain connects TRBV29-1 to TRBJ1-3; 7 bases map to TRBD1. The CDR3 has 12 residues. The V and J ends lost 8 bases and 4 bases, in that order; junction bases with no gene match: 5. Germline CDR1 and CDR2: SQVTM and ANQGSEA. The CDR3: CSHGTDGNTIYF. The CDR3 DNA sequence: TGCAGCCACGGGACAGACGGAAACACCATATATTTT.

The V and J genes are TRBV6-4 and TRBJ2-7; D is possibly TRBD2 (6 bases). Trimming shortened V by 2 bases and J by 5 bases, and 10 bases separated the two germline ends. Germline V gene data show CDR1 as MRHNA and CDR2 as SNTAGT. The CDR3 length is 13 residues. CDR3 in DNA: TGTGCCAGCAGTGACGGAAGGGAGGACGAGCAGTACTTC. Translating it yields CASSDGREDEQYF.

This chain joins TRBV7-3 and TRBJ2-5; D might be TRBD1 (6 bases). This CDR3 spans 13 amino acids. V lost 2 bases, J lost 3 bases, and 7 bases lay in between. Germline V gives CDR1 SGHTA, CDR2 FQGTGA. The CDR3 here is CASSLGQKETQYF. CDR3 DNA sequence: TGTGCCAGCAGCTTAGGACAGAAAGAGACCCAGTACTTC. Using reference TRBV7-3 and TRBJ2-5 for the parts outside the CDR3, the full variable domain is GAGVSQTPSNKVTEKGKYVELRCDPISGHTALYWYRQSLGQGPEFLIYFQGTGAADDSGLPNDRFFAVRPEGSVSTLKIQRTERGDSAVYLCASSLGQKETQYFGPGTRLLVL.

DNA for the CDR3: TGTGCCAGCAGTTTTGGACAGAACCCCTACGAGCAGTACTTC. This sequence encodes CASSFGQNPYEQYF. The chain links TRBV27 to TRBJ2-7; TRBD1 might be the D (6 bases). This CDR3 is 14 amino acids long. Trimming left V 3 bases short and J 2 bases short, with 11 bases between. The germline V gene encodes CDR1 MNHEY and CDR2 SMNVEV (reference sequence).

The chain has TRBV15 and TRBJ2-7; maybe TRBD1 (5 bases). Germline CDR1 is LNHNV and CDR2 is YYDKDF (reference sequence). V shed 5 bases and J shed 2 bases, with 10 bases lying between them. The CDR3 is 13 residues long. CDR3 bases: TGTGCCACCAGCCCAGGACAAGCCTACGAGCAGTACTTC. Translating gives CATSPGQAYEQYF.

This clone appeared a single time. The V call is TRBV6-1, the J call TRBJ1-1, with TRBD1 matching over 10 bases. The germline V gene has CDR1 MNHNS and CDR2 SASEGT. The CDR3 loop spans 14 amino acids. The V and J ends lost 4 bases and 5 bases, in that order; junction bases with no gene match: 4. The CDR3 DNA sequence: TGTGCCAGCAGTGGACAGGGGGCTGGGACTGAAGCTTTCTTT. Its translation is CASSGQGAGTEAFF.

V and J are TRBV6-6 and TRBJ2-1; 7 bases are a match to TRBD2. CDR3 length equals 16 residues. The germline V gene has CDR1 MNHNY and CDR2 SVGAGI (reference sequence). The J segment lost 8 bases and the V segment lost 6 bases, leaving 16 bases of the junction unmatched. The CDR3 DNA is TGTGCCAGCAGATTACCTGTAGGACTAGGCTCCGATGAGCAGTTCTTC. It yields the protein CASRLPVGLGSDEQFF.

The genes are TRBV30 and TRBJ2-3, with 7 positions matching TRBD2. The CDR3 spans 15 residues. Trimming cost V 4 bases and J 2 bases; bases outside gene matches: 9. Germline assignment: CDR1 GTSNPN and CDR2 SVGIG (reference sequence). CDR3 DNA: TGTGCCTGGACCAAAGACGGGGGGACCACAGATACGCAGTATTTT. Translation gives CAWTKDGGTTDTQYF.

J is TRBJ2-5 and V is TRBV6-5, with 8 positions matching TRBD1. J was trimmed by 4 bases and V by 6 bases; bases with no gene match: 7. The CDR3 consists of 14 residues. CDR1 is MNHEY, CDR2 SVGAGI, per germline. This CDR3 is CASSPRRGRETQYF. CDR3 bases: TGTGCCAGCAGCCCTCGCAGGGGGCGAGAGACCCAGTACTTC.

The chain is built from TRBV18 and TRBJ2-7, with 8 bases that match TRBD2. The CDR3 is 14 amino acids. With 2 bases clipped from V and 3 bases from J, the junction kept 3 bases outside the gene matches. Germline V gene sequence: CDR1 KGHSH, CDR2 LQKENI. CDR3 sequence: CASSPTSGSYEQYF. The CDR3 nucleotides are TGTGCCAGCTCACCAACCAGCGGGAGCTACGAGCAGTACTTC.

The CDR3 DNA reads TGTGCCAGCAGCCGGACAGGGATATACACTGAAGCTTTCTTT. It specifies CASSRTGIYTEAFF. The chain uses TRBV2 and TRBJ1-1; TRBD1 aligns across 8 bases. After removal of 6 bases from V and 3 bases from J, the junction contained 6 bases not matched to a gene. There are 14 residues in the CDR3. The V gene's germline CDR1 is SNHLY and CDR2 FYNNEI.

V gene TRBV30 combines with J gene TRBJ2-3; TRBD2 matches 8 bases. Germline assignment: CDR1 GTSNPN and CDR2 SVGIG (reference sequence). Germline trimming cut 0 bases from V and 2 bases from J; bases unmatched to any gene: 19. This CDR3 has 20 amino acids. The CDR3: CAWSVIRRGGTRTHTDTQYF. CDR3 sequence (DNA): TGTGCCTGGAGTGTAATTCGGCGCGGGGGGACCCGAACCCACACAGATACGCAGTATTTT.